The clone carrying this T cell receptor (beta chain) was found a few times. Its antigen is still unknown. V lost 10 bases, J lost 6 bases, and 18 bases lay in between. Germline values: CDR1 MNHNS, CDR2 SASEGT. The CDR3 loop spans 13 amino acids. The sample belongs to a study of identical twins. Overall study findings and caveats: There was more out-of-frame TCR alpha sharing in monozygotic twins than models estimated.

Through template switching, a universal primer site was introduced, and the cDNA contained unique molecular identifiers. TCRdb re-called the 5' RACE reads with MiXCR, one entry per CDR3 protein. The sample carries hundreds of thousands of distinct CDR3 sequences, roughly an eighth recorded once. These data were also filed under a second study, of yellow fever vaccine responses in identical twins.

The chain couples TRBV6-1 to TRBJ1-1; D is perhaps TRBD1 (6 bases). Sequenced material: CD8+ T cells sorted from blood. This sequence originates from a woman aged 18-35 years in good health. CDR3 sequence (DNA): TGTGCCACCTTCCCGTGGGGGCTGGCTGAAGCTTTCTTT. Translation: CATFPWGLAEAFF.